The clone carrying this T cell receptor (beta chain) was observed a handful of times. Its specificity is unknown. The sample originates from a study of T cell responses to AZD1222 COVID-19 vaccine. Assay used: immunoSEQ multiplex PCR; TCRdb lists only in-frame clones, some missing. The sample has some 65,000 clones; 60% to 85% are singletons. Study-wide findings and caveats: Donors were chiefly white British, with a greater number of females, and clonal diversity was perhaps underestimated. Across the whole spike, CD4 TCRs peaked at regions 160-218 and 743-854. All repertoire sampling was performed exclusively after the peak T cell response. After two AZD1222 doses, spike-specific TCR breadth and depth rose versus day 0.

CDR3 length: 13 residues. V dropped 6 bases and J dropped 10; count of bases not matched to a gene: 11. CDR1 and CDR2 from the germline V gene are LNHDA and SQIVND (reference sequence). The input for sequencing was peripheral blood, taken on day 0 of MenACWY control vaccination. This clonotype was obtained from an adult in good health. This chain joins TRBV19 and TRBJ1-1, with 7 bases aligning to TRBD1. The CDR3 coding sequence is TGTGCCAGTAGGAGCGACAGGGTGGAGATAGCTTTCTTT. Its translation: CASRSDRVEIAFF.